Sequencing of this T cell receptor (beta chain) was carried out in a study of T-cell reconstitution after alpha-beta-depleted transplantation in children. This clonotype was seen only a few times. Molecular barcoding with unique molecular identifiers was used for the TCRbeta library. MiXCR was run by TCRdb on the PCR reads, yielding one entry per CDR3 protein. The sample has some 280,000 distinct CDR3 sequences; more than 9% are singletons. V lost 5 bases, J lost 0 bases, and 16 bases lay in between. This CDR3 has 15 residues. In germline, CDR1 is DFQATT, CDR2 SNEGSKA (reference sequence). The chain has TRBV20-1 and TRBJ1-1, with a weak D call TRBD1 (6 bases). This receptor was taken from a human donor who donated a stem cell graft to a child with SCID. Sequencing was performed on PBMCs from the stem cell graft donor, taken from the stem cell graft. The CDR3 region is CSAPVGGGMNTEAFF. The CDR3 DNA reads TGCAGTGCTCCGGTCGGGGGGGGCATGAACACTGAAGCTTTCTTT.